A selection of T cell receptor beta chains follows, all from one sample in a study of T cells after yellow fever vaccination. From the 5' RACE reads, TCRdb called clonotypes with MiXCR, one entry per CDR3 protein. The sample has around 310,000 distinct CDR3 sequences, around 3.9% seen once. The material sequenced was PBMCs, taken on the day of the yellow fever booster vaccination. Receptors originate from a man between 18 and 29 years old who received the YFV17D yellow fever vaccine. CDR3s include the opening cysteine and the closing phenylalanine or tryptophan. D genes are given only for firm matches. Only some rows state a clone size, as once, few, many or a class for expanded clones.

.	TRBV4-1	TRBJ2-3	many	TGCGCCAGCAGCCAACTAGCGTCAGATACGCAGTATTTT	CASSQLASDTQYF
.	TRBV7-9	TRBJ1-1	many	TGTGCCAGCAGCTCGAAAGGGTACCCTGAAGCTTTCTTT	CASSSKGYPEAFF
.	TRBV29-1	TRBJ1-1	few	TGCAGCGTAAGCGCTGGGTGGGGGATGAACACTGAAGCTTTCTTT	CSVSAGWGMNTEAFF
.	TRBV5-1	TRBJ1-1	many	TGCGCCAGCAGCTTGGGATTTCTGGGGCTAACTGAAGCTTTCTTT	CASSLGFLGLTEAFF
.	TRBV11-1	TRBJ1-2	few	TGTGCCAGCAGCTCCACTCCGCGGACAGCTAACTATGGCTACACCTTC	CASSSTPRTANYGYTF
TRBD1	TRBV24-1	TRBJ2-5	many	TGTGCCACCAGTGAACCCGACAGGGACCAAGAGACCCAGTACTTC	CATSEPDRDQETQYF
.	TRBV5-1	TRBJ2-1	many	TGCGCCAGCGGCATTTGGGGCTTTCCCAATGAGCAGTTCTTC	CASGIWGFPNEQFF
.	TRBV7-9	TRBJ1-1	many	TGTGCCAGCAGTTCTACCTCCGGGGAAGTGTACACTGAAGCTTTCTTT	CASSSTSGEVYTEAFF
.	TRBV5-1	TRBJ2-7	few	TGCGCCAGCAGCCCCGCCTCCCTTTACGAGCAGTACTTC	CASSPASLYEQYF
.	TRBV6-1	TRBJ1-1	.	TGTGCCAGCAGTGTGCAGGGGAGGACTGAAGCTTTCTTT	CASSVQGRTEAFF
.	TRBV20-1	TRBJ1-2	few	TGCAGTGCCTCGAGGGCGGGTGGCTACACCTTC	CSASRAGGYTF
TRBD1	TRBV5-1	TRBJ1-6	.	TGCGCCAGCAGCTTGACTGACAGGGGCGGTTCACCCCTCCACTTT	CASSLTDRGGSPLHF
.	TRBV7-8	TRBJ1-5	few	TGTGCCAGCAGCTTACTGTCAGGTTATAGCAATCAGCCCCAGCATTTT	CASSLLSGYSNQPQHF
.	TRBV5-5	TRBJ1-2	many	TGTGCCAGCAGCTTGCCCGGGGGCTATGGCTACACCTTC	CASSLPGGYGYTF
TRBD2	TRBV12-5	TRBJ2-7	few	TGTGCTAGTGGTTTGGTAATTAATACCCTGCCGACTAGCACTCAAGCAAAGGGAAAGTACGAGCAGTACTTC	CASGLVINTLPTSTQAKGKYEQYF
.	TRBV5-6	TRBJ2-1	.	TGTGCCAGCAGCTCCGGGACCTCGTCGGGGGAGCAGTTCTTC	CASSSGTSSGEQFF
TRBD1	TRBV6-5	TRBJ1-1	.	TGTGCCAGCAGCCGGGACAGGGGTACCATGAACACTGAAGCTTTCTTT	CASSRDRGTMNTEAFF
TRBD1	TRBV3-1	TRBJ2-5	.	TGTGCCAGCAGCCAAGATTTCTCGGACAGGGCCTACTTC	CASSQDFSDRAYF
.	TRBV20-1	TRBJ2-7	many	TGCAGTGCTAGACCTAGGACCTCCTACGAGCAGTACTTC	CSARPRTSYEQYF
.	TRBV15	TRBJ1-2	many	TGTGCCACCAGCAGGGGGGGGACGGTAAACTATGGCTACACCTTC	CATSRGGTVNYGYTF
.	TRBV2	TRBJ2-3	.	TGTGCCAGCAGTCAGACTAGTTTGATGTTGCAGTATTTT	CASSQTSLMLQYF
.	TRBV21-1	TRBJ1-1	few	TGTGCCAGCAGCTCGACAGGGTCTGACACTGAAGCTTTCTTT	CASSSTGSDTEAFF